This passage covers 24 T cell receptor beta chains from one sample sequenced in a study of technical replicates of blood from several donors. The data were produced by immunoSEQ multiplex PCR, yet TCRdb's version contains in-frame clones alone and is incomplete. Among about 85,000 clones, roughly 94% were seen once, and the ten largest hold more than 0.35%. The source material was T cells isolated from PBMCs. Every receptor here comes from a human donor in good health.

V usage is TRBV5-1 and J usage is TRBJ2-1; 7 bases are shared with TRBD2. The CDR3 covers 18 residues. J was trimmed by 6 bases and V by 4 bases; bases with no gene match: 19. The germline V gene has CDR1 SGHRS and CDR2 YFSETQ. CDR3 nucleotides: TGCGCCAGCAGCCGGGAGGTAGCGGTTAGGCCCCGGGCCAATGAGCAGTTCTTC. This gives the protein CASSREVAVRPRANEQFF. The whole variable domain, remainder taken from reference TRBV5-1 and TRBJ2-1, is KAGVTQTPRYLIKTRGQQVTLSCSPISGHRSVSWYQQTPGQGLQFLFEYFSETQRNKGNFPGRFSGRQFSNSRSEMNVSTLELGDSALYLCASSREVAVRPRANEQFFGPGTRLTVL.

In DNA, the CDR3 is TGTGATAGCGGGAGAGGTGAGACCCAGTACTTC. This codes for CDSGRGETQYF. The gene calls are TRBV21-1 and TRBJ2-5; the DNA was not compared with TRBD2, the D call given in the table. TRBV21-1 is assigned pseudogene status. The CDR3 contains 11 residues.

This chain connects TRBV4-1 to TRBJ2-7; D call uncertain. In germline, CDR1 is MGHRA, CDR2 YSYEKL. V was cut by 0 bases and J by 3 bases, with 6 bases left in between. This CDR3 has 13 residues. As DNA, the CDR3 is TGCGCCAGCAGCCAAGAACAGATCTACGAGCAGTACTTC. Its protein is CASSQEQIYEQYF.

This clone appeared a few times. The rearrangement uses TRBV18 and TRBJ2-7, with 8 bases matching TRBD1. The J segment lost 3 bases and the V segment lost 5 bases, leaving 9 bases of the junction unmatched. The CDR3 is 15 residues long. Germline lookup yields CDR1 KGHSH and CDR2 LQKENI. The DNA for the CDR3 is TGTGCCAGCTCAATCTCGACAGGGGCGAGCTACGAGCAGTACTTC. Translating it yields CASSISTGASYEQYF.

This clone has more than one count but fewer than ten. The V and J genes are TRBV4-2 and TRBJ1-2; 9 bases line up with TRBD1. In germline, CDR1 is LGHNA, CDR2 YNFKEQ. This CDR3 spans 18 amino acids. The V and J ends lost 1 base and 6 bases, in that order; junction bases with no gene match: 15. The CDR3 protein is CASSQVDRGFRGVDGYTF. The CDR3 DNA reads TGTGCCAGCAGCCAAGTGGACAGGGGATTCAGGGGGGTGGATGGCTACACCTTC.

The gene calls are TRBV11-2 and TRBJ2-7, with TRBD2 matching 8 bases. Germline loops: CDR1 SGHAT, CDR2 FQNNGV. The CDR3 loop spans 15 amino acids. J was trimmed by 4 bases and V by 6 bases; bases with no gene match: 11. Here the CDR3 DNA reads TGTGCCAGCAGTTGGCTTTTAGCGGGATTTTACGAGCAGTACTTC. Amino acid sequence: CASSWLLAGFYEQYF.

This clone was counted once. The V call is TRBV5-6, the J call TRBJ2-7, with 10 positions matching TRBD2. The CDR3 has 16 amino acids. Trimming at V came to 7 bases and at J to 6 bases, leaving 16 bases not matched to a gene. Germline loops: CDR1 SGHDT, CDR2 YYEEEE. The CDR3 DNA is TGTGCCAGCTTCATGGGCACTAGCGGGATATTGGGCGAGCAGTACTTC. Residues: CASFMGTSGILGEQYF.

The chain has TRBV7-8 and TRBJ2-2; D is ambiguous. The V and J ends lost 5 bases and 1 base respectively, with 11 bases between them. The CDR3 totals 15 residues. From germline, CDR1 is SGHVS and CDR2 FQNEAQ. The CDR3 sequence: CASSPYYGNTGELFF. For the CDR3, the DNA is TGTGCCAGCAGCCCCTACTACGGGAACACCGGGGAGCTGTTTTTT.

The chain couples TRBV23-1 to TRBJ2-2; 7 nucleotides agree with TRBD1. TRBV23-1 is noted as an ORF with a role that remains uncertain. V lost 6 bases, J lost 0 bases, and 7 bases stayed unmatched. The CDR3 length is 16 residues. For the CDR3, the DNA is TGCGCCAGCAGGAACTTAGGACAGGCGAACACCGGGGAGCTGTTTTTT. This sequence encodes CASRNLGQANTGELFF.

The J gene is TRBJ1-2, the V gene TRBV5-4, with D tentatively TRBD1 (6 bases). The CDR3 contains 13 residues. The V gene lost 6 bases and the J gene lost 4 bases, with 13 bases spanning the gap. CDR1 is SGHNT and CDR2 is YYREEE in the germline V gene (reference sequence). The chain's CDR3 is CASIAEGGYGYTF. CDR3 nucleotides: TGTGCCAGCATAGCCGAAGGGGGCTATGGCTACACCTTC.

This clone occurred once. The chain has TRBV10-3 and TRBJ2-7; maybe TRBD1 (6 bases). The germline V and J ends were trimmed by 3 bases and 5 bases, with 8 bases remaining between them. This CDR3 comprises 12 residues. CDR1 is ENHRY, CDR2 SYGVKD, per germline. In DNA form, the CDR3 reads TGTGCCATCAGTGAAGGGGGAGACGAGCAGTACTTC. Translating it yields CAISEGGDEQYF.

The chain has TRBV28 and TRBJ1-2; the D is unclear. The germline V and J ends were trimmed by 11 bases and 1 base, with 11 bases remaining between them. CDR1 and CDR2 (germline): MDHEN, SYDVKM. The CDR3 runs to 12 residues. Here the CDR3 DNA reads TGTGCCTGCGAGGAGGATAACTATGGCTACACCTTC. Its protein product is CACEEDNYGYTF.

The chain joins TRBV19 to TRBJ1-1, with D maybe TRBD1 (5 bases). V was trimmed by 1 base and J by 4 bases, leaving 16 bases between them. CDR3 size: 16 residues. Germline-derived CDR1 and CDR2 are LNHDA and SQIVND (reference sequence). The CDR3 region is CASSIVDWGRITEAFF. CDR3 bases: TGTGCCAGTAGTATAGTAGACTGGGGGAGGATCACTGAAGCTTTCTTT.

The chain uses TRBV19 and TRBJ2-3; no definite D call. This CDR3 is 14 amino acids long. V lost 0 bases and J 2 bases, leaving 6 bases between the germline ends. The germline gives CDR1 LNHDA, CDR2 SQIVND (reference sequence). In DNA, the CDR3 is TGTGCCAGTAGTATAGACCCTAACACAGATACGCAGTATTTT. Protein: CASSIDPNTDTQYF.

The rearrangement uses TRBV6-6 and TRBJ2-1; D is perhaps TRBD2 (6 bases). The germline V gene has CDR1 MNHNY and CDR2 SVGAGI (reference sequence). The CDR3 sequence is 11 residues long. Trimming cost V 10 bases and J 9 bases, with 13 bases left between them. The CDR3 loop reads CATKVGGEQFF. The DNA of the CDR3 is TGTGCCACCAAGGTGGGGGGTGAGCAGTTCTTC.

This chain uses TRBV15 with TRBJ2-7; the match to TRBD2 covers 9 bases. Germline CDR1 LNHNV, CDR2 YYDKDF (reference sequence). The CDR3 covers 15 residues. Trimming took 0 bases from V and 1 from J; bases not matched to a gene: 1. CDR3 residues: CATSRELAGSYEQYF. The CDR3 bases are TGTGCCACCAGCAGAGAGCTAGCGGGATCCTACGAGCAGTACTTC.

This chain links TRBV14 with TRBJ2-7; TRBD1 aligns across 7 bases. The CDR3 is 15 residues long. The V gene's germline CDR1 is SGHDN and CDR2 FVKESK. The V gene end was trimmed by 0 bases and the J gene end by 5 bases; junction bases not matched to a gene: 7. CDR3 in DNA: TGTGCCAGCAGCCAAGAAATAGACAGGGCCCACGAGCAGTACTTC. It encodes CASSQEIDRAHEQYF.

The genes are TRBV30 and TRBJ2-7; D is perhaps TRBD1 (6 bases). This CDR3 comprises 14 residues. Per the germline V gene, CDR1 is GTSNPN and CDR2 is SVGIG (reference sequence). The V and J ends lost 7 bases and 2 bases respectively, with 18 bases between them. CDR3 in amino acids: CALGGPLRTYEQYF. The CDR3 bases are TGTGCCTTAGGGGGACCACTTCGCACCTACGAGCAGTACTTC.

The V call is TRBV15, the J call TRBJ2-7, with TRBD1 matching 8 bases. CDR1 is LNHNV, CDR2 YYDKDF, per germline (reference sequence). The CDR3 totals 14 residues. The V gene end was trimmed by 0 bases and the J gene end by 5 bases; junction bases not matched to a gene: 3. For the CDR3, the DNA is TGTGCCACCAGCAGAGACCGGACAGGGAACGAGCAGTACTTC. This encodes CATSRDRTGNEQYF.

The V call is TRBV29-1, the J call TRBJ2-2; 16 bases fit TRBD2. Germline CDR1 is SQVTM and CDR2 is ANQGSEA. V was clipped by 5 bases and J by 6 bases; unmatched bases: 9. The CDR3 sequence is 17 residues long. This CDR3 is CSVSRGLAGGPSGELFF. The CDR3 DNA follows: TGCAGCGTTTCCAGGGGACTAGCGGGAGGGCCCTCCGGGGAGCTGTTTTTT.

The chain carries TRBV4-2 and TRBJ2-5; a possible D gene is TRBD1 (5 bases). V was shortened by 1 base and J by 0 bases, with 6 bases between the two germline ends. The CDR3 totals 14 residues. Looked up from germline, CDR1 is LGHNA and CDR2 is YNFKEQ. The CDR3 nucleotides read TGTGCCAGCAGCCAAGTACAGGACCAAGAGACCCAGTACTTC. Translating gives CASSQVQDQETQYF.

This clone has a handful of counts. The V call is TRBV27, the J call TRBJ2-5; D not resolved. The CDR3 covers 15 residues. V gave up 3 bases and J gave up 5 bases, with 16 bases separating them. Germline CDR1 and CDR2: MNHEY and SMNVEV (reference sequence). CDR3 in amino acids: CASSLYSTSRETQYF. As DNA, the CDR3 is TGTGCCAGCAGTTTGTACTCCACTTCACGGGAGACCCAGTACTTC.

This rearrangement joins TRBV6-5 to TRBJ1-2; D is perhaps TRBD1 (5 bases). Per the germline V gene, CDR1 is MNHEY and CDR2 is SVGAGI. The CDR3 is 13 residues long. Between the trimmed V and J ends, which lost 4 bases and 2 bases, there was a span of 8 bases. CDR3: CASSSDKNYGYTF. The CDR3 DNA is TGTGCCAGCAGTTCGGACAAGAACTATGGCTACACCTTC.

This chain joins TRBV7-9 and TRBJ2-3, with D possibly TRBD2 on 6 matching bases. Per germline, CDR1 SEHNR and CDR2 FQNEAQ (reference sequence). Trimming cost V 1 base and J 13 bases, with 15 bases left between them. The CDR3 consists of 13 residues. The CDR3 sequence: CASSLDSGEREYF. As DNA, the CDR3 is TGTGCCAGCAGCTTAGATTCGGGGGAGAGAGAGTATTTT.